Listed here are 14 T cell receptor beta chains from one sample, sequenced in a study of T cells after yellow fever vaccination. TCRdb redid the calling of the 5' RACE reads with MiXCR, one entry per CDR3 protein. The data hold 300,000 to 450,000 distinct CDR3 sequences, with around 6.4% observed a single time. The input for sequencing was PBMCs, taken 5 days after the yellow fever booster vaccination. The receptor set was obtained from a man aged 25 to 45 who received the YFV17D yellow fever vaccine.

The V call is TRBV5-5, the J call TRBJ1-4; D is ambiguous. CDR3 size: 14 residues. Germline-derived CDR1 and CDR2 are SGHKS and YYEKEE (reference sequence). V dropped 0 bases and J dropped 8 bases, with 11 bases sitting between them. CDR3: CASSLVGGGEKLFF. CDR3 nucleotide sequence: TGTGCCAGCAGCTTGGTCGGTGGAGGGGAAAAACTGTTTTTT.

This clonotype was counted ten times or more. V gene TRBV28 combines with J gene TRBJ2-4; 14 bases fit TRBD2. The CDR3 extends over 18 amino acids. Trimming removed 4 bases from V and 0 bases from J; junction bases left unmatched: 5. Germline V gene data show CDR1 as MDHEN and CDR2 as SYDVKM. As DNA, the CDR3 is TGTGCCAGCAGTTGGACTAGCGGGAGGACTATAGCCAAAAACATTCAGTACTTC. Its protein product is CASSWTSGRTIAKNIQYF.

This clonotype was detected ten times or more. This chain connects TRBV5-1 to TRBJ2-5; 8 bases fit TRBD2. With V trimmed by 5 bases and J by 4 bases, 7 bases remained unmatched. Germline V gives CDR1 SGHRS, CDR2 YFSETQ. The CDR3 has 14 amino acids. In DNA, the CDR3 is TGCGCCAGCAGTTACACCGCGGGAGGAGAGACCCAGTACTTC. It encodes CASSYTAGGETQYF.

This clonotype was picked up many times. The J gene is TRBJ1-6, the V gene TRBV7-9; D unresolved. The V end lost 1 base, the J end lost 6 bases, and 10 bases lay between the germline ends. Germline CDR1 and CDR2: SEHNR and FQNEAQ (reference sequence). The CDR3 runs 15 residues. As DNA, the CDR3 is TGTGCCAGCAGCTTAGGTGGCAGCAGTAATTCACCCCTCCACTTT. It translates to CASSLGGSSNSPLHF.

V usage is TRBV19 and J usage is TRBJ2-3; 7 positions agree with TRBD2. The germline V gene encodes CDR1 LNHDA and CDR2 SQIVND (reference sequence). This CDR3 comprises 18 residues. The J segment lost 0 bases and the V segment lost 6 bases, leaving 15 bases of the junction unmatched. The CDR3 sequence is CASRIVGGPLQSTDTQYF. In DNA, the CDR3 is TGTGCCAGTAGAATTGTGGGAGGGCCGCTCCAGAGCACAGATACGCAGTATTTT.

This clonotype was seen a handful of times. The chain is built from TRBV20-1 and TRBJ2-5, with a possible D match to TRBD2 (5 bases). Germline V CDR1 and CDR2: DFQATT, SNEGSKA (reference sequence). The CDR3 consists of 13 residues. V lost 6 bases and J 4 bases, leaving 15 bases between the germline ends. The CDR3 loop is CSAVGLGLETQYF. As DNA, the CDR3 is TGCAGTGCGGTTGGACTGGGATTAGAGACCCAGTACTTC.

This clonotype was seen at least ten times. The chain couples TRBV12-3 or TRBV12-4 to TRBJ1-6; 8 nucleotides align to TRBD1. The CDR3 totals 14 residues. With V trimmed by 3 bases and J by 10 bases, 5 bases remained unmatched. The CDR3 DNA sequence: TGTGCCAGCAGTTTTGACAGGGGTGGGTCACCCCTCCACTTT. Translation: CASSFDRGGSPLHF.

V is TRBV15 and J is TRBJ2-5; 11 nucleotides agree with TRBD2. This CDR3 is built from 17 residues. V gave up 3 bases and J gave up 4 bases; unmatched junction bases: 10. In germline, CDR1 is LNHNV, CDR2 YYDKDF (reference sequence). The CDR3 nucleotides are TGTGCCACCAGCAGGGATAAATGGGGACTAGCGGTAGAGACCCAGTACTTC. Translating gives CATSRDKWGLAVETQYF.

This clonotype showed up many times. This sequence joins TRBV7-3 and TRBJ2-1, with a tentative D call TRBD2 (6 bases). Trimming removed 5 bases at V and 8 bases at J, with 19 bases between. The CDR3 runs 15 residues. Germline-derived CDR1 and CDR2 are SGHTA and FQGTGA. The CDR3: CASSHPGTPGDEQFF. The CDR3 region has the DNA TGTGCCAGCAGCCACCCCGGGACTCCGGGGGATGAGCAGTTCTTC.

This chain uses TRBV4-2 with TRBJ2-7; 9 bases line up with TRBD2. Germline assignment: CDR1 LGHNA and CDR2 YNFKEQ. Losses at the gene ends were 0 bases for V and 7 bases for J; bases not matched to a gene: 16. The CDR3 sequence is 18 residues long. The CDR3 nucleotides read TGTGCCAGCAGCCAAGATTCTCTCCGGGCGGGAGGGCCTGTGGAGCAGTACTTC. This codes for CASSQDSLRAGGPVEQYF.

The V call is TRBV25-1, the J call TRBJ2-7; TRBD1 might be the D (5 bases). Trimming removed 1 base from V and 5 bases from J, with 15 bases in between. The CDR3 has 15 amino acids. The germline CDR1 and CDR2 sequences are MGHDK and SYGVNS. The CDR3 DNA follows: TGTGCCAGCAGTGAATGGACATTAGGGGCTCACGAGCAGTACTTC. It yields the protein CASSEWTLGAHEQYF.

The V gene is TRBV19, the J gene TRBJ2-5; 8 positions match TRBD2. This CDR3 is built from 14 residues. V lost 6 bases, J lost 1 base, and 4 bases stayed unmatched. Germline V CDR1 and CDR2: LNHDA, SQIVND (reference sequence). For the CDR3, the DNA is TGTGCCAGTAGCCATAGCGGGGTCCAAGAGACCCAGTACTTC. It codes for CASSHSGVQETQYF.

This clonotype has only a few counts. The chain has TRBV7-2 and TRBJ2-4, with 8 positions matching TRBD1. With V trimmed by 5 bases and J by 7 bases, 10 bases remained unmatched. Germline CDR1 reads SGHTA; CDR2 reads FQGNSA. This CDR3 is 15 amino acids long. The CDR3 protein is CASSVSGQGRNIQYF. The CDR3 bases are TGTGCCAGCAGCGTGAGCGGACAGGGACGGAACATTCAGTACTTC. Full variable domain (remainder filled in from reference TRBV7-2 and TRBJ2-4): GAGVSQSPSNKVTEKGKDVELRCDPISGHTALYWYRQSLGQGLEFLIYFQGNSAPDKSGLPSDRFSAERTGGSVSTLTIQRTQQEDSAVYLCASSVSGQGRNIQYFGAGTRLSVL.

This clonotype was seen more than once but under ten times. The chain carries TRBV20-1 and TRBJ2-1, with 9 bases matching TRBD2. CDR3 length: 15 residues. Germline CDR1 reads DFQATT; CDR2 reads SNEGSKA (reference sequence). Trimming cost V 1 base and J 7 bases; bases outside gene matches: 8. The DNA of the CDR3 is TGCAGTGCTAGAGTCCCCGGGACTAGCAAAAATGAGCAGTTCTTC. This sequence encodes CSARVPGTSKNEQFF.